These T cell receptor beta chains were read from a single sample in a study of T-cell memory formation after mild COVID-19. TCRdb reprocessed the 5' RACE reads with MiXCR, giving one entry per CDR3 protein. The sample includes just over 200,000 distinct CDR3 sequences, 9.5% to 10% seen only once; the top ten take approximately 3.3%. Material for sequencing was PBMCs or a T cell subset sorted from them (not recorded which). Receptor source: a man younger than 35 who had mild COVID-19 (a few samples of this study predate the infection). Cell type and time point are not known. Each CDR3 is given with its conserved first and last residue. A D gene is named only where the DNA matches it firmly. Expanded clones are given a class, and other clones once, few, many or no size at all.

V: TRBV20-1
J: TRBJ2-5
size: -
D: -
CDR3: CSARERSETQYF
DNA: TGCAGTGCTAGAGAGAGGAGCGAGACCCAGTACTTC

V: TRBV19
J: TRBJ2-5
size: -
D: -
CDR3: CASSPGTLQYF
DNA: TGTGCCAGTAGTCCGGGGACACTCCAGTACTTC

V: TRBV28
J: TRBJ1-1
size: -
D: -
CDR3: CASSLTGYTEAFF
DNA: TGTGCCAGCAGTTTAACCGGATACACTGAAGCTTTCTTT

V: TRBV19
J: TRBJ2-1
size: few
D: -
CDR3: CASSMRVVQNEQFF
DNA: TGTGCCAGTAGTATGAGGGTGGTACAGAATGAGCAGTTCTTC

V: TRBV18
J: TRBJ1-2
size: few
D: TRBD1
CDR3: CASSPGTGRSYYGYTF
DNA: TGTGCCAGCTCACCGGGGACAGGGCGGTCCTACTATGGCTACACCTTC

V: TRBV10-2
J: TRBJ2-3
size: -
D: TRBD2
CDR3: CASSDLSGGADTQYF
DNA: TGCGCCAGCAGTGATCTCAGCGGGGGGGCAGATACGCAGTATTTT

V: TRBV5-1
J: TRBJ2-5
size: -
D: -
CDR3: CASSLVQGIIQETQYF
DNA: TGCGCCAGCAGCTTGGTCCAGGGAATCATCCAAGAGACCCAGTACTTC

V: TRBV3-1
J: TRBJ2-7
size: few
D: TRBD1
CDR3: CASSHPGDRDYEQYF
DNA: TGTGCCAGCAGCCATCCCGGGGACAGGGACTACGAGCAGTACTTC

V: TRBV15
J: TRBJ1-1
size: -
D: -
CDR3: CATSRAGAPNTEAFF
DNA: TGTGCCACCAGCAGGGCAGGGGCGCCGAACACTGAAGCTTTCTTT

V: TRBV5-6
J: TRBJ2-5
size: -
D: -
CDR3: CASSSRDWGQETQYF
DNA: TGTGCCAGCAGCTCCCGGGACTGGGGACAAGAGACCCAGTACTTC

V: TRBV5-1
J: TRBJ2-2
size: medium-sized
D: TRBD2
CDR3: CASSPFGTSGGGTGELFF
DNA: TGCGCCAGCAGCCCCTTCGGGACTAGCGGGGGAGGAACCGGGGAGCTGTTTTTT

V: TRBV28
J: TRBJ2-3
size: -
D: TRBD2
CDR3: CASSLWGGIPDTQYF
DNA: TGTGCCAGCAGTTTGTGGGGGGGGATACCAGATACGCAGTATTTT

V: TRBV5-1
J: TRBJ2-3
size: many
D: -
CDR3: CASSLGGTATDTQYF
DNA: TGCGCCAGCAGCTTGGGGGGGACGGCAACAGATACGCAGTATTTT

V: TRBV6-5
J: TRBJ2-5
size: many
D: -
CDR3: CASSYHPPGETQYF
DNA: TGTGCCAGCAGTTACCACCCGCCCGGAGAGACCCAGTACTTC

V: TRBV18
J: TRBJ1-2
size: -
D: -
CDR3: CASSPDTYYGYTF
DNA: TGTGCCAGCTCACCGGACACTTACTATGGCTACACCTTC

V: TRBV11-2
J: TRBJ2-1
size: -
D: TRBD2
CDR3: CASSFLTSGPDNEQFF
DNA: TGTGCCAGCAGCTTTCTGACTAGCGGGCCCGACAATGAGCAGTTCTTC

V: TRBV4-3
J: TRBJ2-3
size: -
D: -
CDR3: CASSQDPHTDTQYF
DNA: TGCGCCAGCAGCCAAGATCCCCACACAGATACGCAGTATTTT

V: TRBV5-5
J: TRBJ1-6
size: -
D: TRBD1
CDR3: CASRETGQNNSPLHF
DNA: TGTGCCAGCAGAGAGACGGGACAGAATAATTCACCCCTCCACTTT

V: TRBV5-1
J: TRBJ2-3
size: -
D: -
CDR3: CASSSTVTDTQYF
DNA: TGCGCCAGCAGCTCGACAGTCACAGATACGCAGTATTTT

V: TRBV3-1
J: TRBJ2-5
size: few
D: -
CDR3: CASSQSLKLGSQYF
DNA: TGTGCCAGCAGCCAATCTCTCAAGTTGGGGTCCCAGTACTTC

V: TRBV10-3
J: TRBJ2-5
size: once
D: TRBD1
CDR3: CATRDREETQYF
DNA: TGTGCCACCCGGGACAGAGAAGAGACCCAGTACTTC

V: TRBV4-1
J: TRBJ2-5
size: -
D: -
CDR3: CASSQAPPRNQETQYF
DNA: TGCGCCAGCAGCCAAGCTCCTCCGCGGAATCAAGAGACCCAGTACTTC

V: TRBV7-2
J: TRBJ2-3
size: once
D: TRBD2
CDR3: CASSLARTSGGLTDTQYF
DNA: TGTGCCAGCAGCTTAGCCCGGACTAGCGGGGGCCTCACAGATACGCAGTATTTT

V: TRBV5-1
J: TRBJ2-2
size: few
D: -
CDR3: CASSLDTEGGELFF
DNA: TGCGCCAGCAGCCTTGACACCGAAGGCGGGGAGCTGTTTTTT

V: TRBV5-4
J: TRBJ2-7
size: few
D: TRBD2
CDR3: CASSPGLAGGLGYEQYF
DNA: TGTGCCAGCAGCCCGGGACTAGCGGGGGGGCTTGGCTACGAGCAGTACTTC

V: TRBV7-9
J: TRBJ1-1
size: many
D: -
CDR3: CASSLVQGQNTEAFF
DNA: TGTGCCAGCAGCTTAGTACAGGGACAGAACACTGAAGCTTTCTTT

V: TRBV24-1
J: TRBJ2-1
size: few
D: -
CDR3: CATGTGYEQFF
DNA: TGTGCCACCGGGACGGGATATGAGCAGTTCTTC

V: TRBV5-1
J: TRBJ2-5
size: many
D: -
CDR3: CASSALVSGQETQYF
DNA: TGCGCCAGCAGCGCCCTAGTTTCGGGTCAAGAGACCCAGTACTTC

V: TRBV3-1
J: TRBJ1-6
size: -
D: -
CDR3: CASGTGGGRVNSPLHF
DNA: TGTGCCAGCGGAACGGGGGGAGGTAGGGTTAACTCACCCCTCCACTTT

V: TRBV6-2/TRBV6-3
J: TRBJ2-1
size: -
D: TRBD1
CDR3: CASRLTDRAYNEQFF
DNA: TGTGCCAGCAGACTTACGGACAGGGCTTACAATGAGCAGTTCTTC

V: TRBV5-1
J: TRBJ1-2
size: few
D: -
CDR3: CASSPDVDGYTF
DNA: TGCGCCAGCAGCCCGGACGTGGATGGCTACACCTTC

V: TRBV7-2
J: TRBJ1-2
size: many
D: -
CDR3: CASSLRIRQATNYGYTF
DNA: TGTGCCAGCAGCTTACGTATCCGACAGGCGACTAACTATGGCTACACCTTC

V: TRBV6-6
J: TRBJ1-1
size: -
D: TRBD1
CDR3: CASSYAPTGTGNTEAFF
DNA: TGTGCCAGCAGTTACGCGCCTACCGGGACAGGGAACACTGAAGCTTTCTTT

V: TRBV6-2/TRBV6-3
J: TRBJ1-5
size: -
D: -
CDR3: CASSYSQAVQPQHF
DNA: TGTGCCAGCAGTTACTCGCAGGCCGTACAGCCCCAGCATTTT

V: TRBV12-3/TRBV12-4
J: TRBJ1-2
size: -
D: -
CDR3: CASSPRQGDYGYTF
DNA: TGTGCCAGCAGCCCTCGGCAGGGCGACTATGGCTACACCTTC

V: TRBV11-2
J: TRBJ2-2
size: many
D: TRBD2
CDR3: CASSSQLAGGTGELFF
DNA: TGTGCCAGCAGCTCACAACTAGCGGGGGGAACCGGGGAGCTGTTTTTT

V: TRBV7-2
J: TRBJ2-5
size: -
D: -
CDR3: CASSLGPSETQYF
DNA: TGTGCCAGCAGCTTAGGGCCCTCAGAGACCCAGTACTTC

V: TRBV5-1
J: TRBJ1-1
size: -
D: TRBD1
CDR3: CASSLGPRQGGNTEAFF
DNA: TGCGCCAGCAGCTTGGGGCCTCGACAGGGAGGGAACACTGAAGCTTTCTTT

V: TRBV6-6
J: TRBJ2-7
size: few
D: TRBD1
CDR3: CAGGTGGMQYF
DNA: TGTGCCGGTGGGACAGGGGGCATGCAGTACTTC

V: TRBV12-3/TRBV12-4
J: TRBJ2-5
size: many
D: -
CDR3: CASSLRAGETQYF
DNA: TGTGCCAGCAGTTTAAGGGCGGGAGAGACCCAGTACTTC

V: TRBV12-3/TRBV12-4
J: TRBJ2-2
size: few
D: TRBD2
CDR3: CASSSMGGYTGELFF
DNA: TGTGCCAGCAGTTCGATGGGGGGGTACACCGGGGAGCTGTTTTTT

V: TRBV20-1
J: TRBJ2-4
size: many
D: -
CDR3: CSARAGTAKNIQYF
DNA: TGCAGTGCTAGAGCCGGGACAGCCAAAAACATTCAGTACTTC

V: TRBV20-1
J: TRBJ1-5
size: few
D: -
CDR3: CSARANWVAGEKGQPQHF
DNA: TGCAGTGCTAGAGCAAACTGGGTTGCAGGGGAGAAAGGGCAGCCCCAGCATTTT

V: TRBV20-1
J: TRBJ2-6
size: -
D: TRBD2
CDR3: CSASRGSSGANVLTF
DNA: TGCAGCGCGTCGCGGGGGTCCTCTGGGGCCAACGTCCTGACTTTC

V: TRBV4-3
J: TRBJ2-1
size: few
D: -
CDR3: CASSRNEQFF
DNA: TGCGCCAGCAGCCGCAATGAGCAGTTCTTC

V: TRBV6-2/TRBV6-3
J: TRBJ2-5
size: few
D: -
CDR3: CASGHNQETQYF
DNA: TGTGCCAGCGGTCATAATCAAGAGACCCAGTACTTC

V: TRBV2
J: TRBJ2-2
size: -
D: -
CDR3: CASSEKGTNTGELFF
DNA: TGTGCCAGCAGTGAAAAGGGGACGAACACCGGGGAGCTGTTTTTT

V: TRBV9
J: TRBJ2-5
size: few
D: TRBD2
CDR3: CASSVSGGLGTQYF
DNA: TGTGCCAGCAGCGTGAGCGGGGGGTTAGGGACCCAGTACTTC

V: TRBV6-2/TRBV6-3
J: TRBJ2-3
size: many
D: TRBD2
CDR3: CASSPLPGLAGRLLDTQYF
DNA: TGTGCCAGCAGTCCATTACCGGGACTAGCGGGGAGGCTTTTGGATACGCAGTATTTT

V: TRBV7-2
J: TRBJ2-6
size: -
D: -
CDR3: CASRPHLMGIGANVLTF
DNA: TGTGCCAGCAGGCCCCACTTGATGGGCATCGGGGCCAACGTCCTGACTTTC

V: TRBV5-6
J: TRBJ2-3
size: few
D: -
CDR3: CASSLEASFRTDTQYF
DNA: TGTGCCAGCAGCTTGGAGGCTAGCTTCAGGACAGATACGCAGTATTTT

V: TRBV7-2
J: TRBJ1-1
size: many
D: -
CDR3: CASSLVQNTEAFF
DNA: TGTGCCAGCAGCTTAGTGCAGAACACTGAAGCTTTCTTT

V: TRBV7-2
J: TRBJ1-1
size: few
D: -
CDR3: CASSSRSIGEAFF
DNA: TGTGCCAGCAGCTCCAGAAGCATAGGTGAAGCTTTCTTT

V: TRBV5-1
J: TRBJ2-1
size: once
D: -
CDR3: CASSLPPANEQFF
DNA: TGCGCCAGCAGCCTCCCCCCAGCCAATGAGCAGTTCTTC

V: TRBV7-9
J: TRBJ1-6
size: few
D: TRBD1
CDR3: CASSPPGQGWGNSPLHF
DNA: TGTGCCAGCAGCCCACCGGGACAGGGTTGGGGTAATTCACCCCTCCACTTT

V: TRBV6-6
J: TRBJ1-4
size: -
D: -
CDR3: CASSLGLTNEKLFF
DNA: TGTGCCAGCAGTCTGGGACTGACTAATGAAAAACTGTTTTTT

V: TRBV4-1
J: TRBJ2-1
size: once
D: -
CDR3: CASSQNRREPNEQFF
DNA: TGCGCCAGCAGCCAAAACAGGAGGGAACCCAATGAGCAGTTCTTC

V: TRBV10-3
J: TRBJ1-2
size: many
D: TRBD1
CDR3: CAIRGTDNYGYTF
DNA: TGTGCCATCAGGGGGACAGATAACTATGGCTACACCTTC

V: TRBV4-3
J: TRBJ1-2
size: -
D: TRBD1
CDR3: CASSQDAGGPQGYTF
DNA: TGCGCCAGCAGCCAAGACGCAGGGGGCCCTCAGGGCTACACCTTC